This entry lists 21 T cell receptor beta chains sequenced from one sample in a study of blood T cell repertoires in COVID-19. Sequencing was performed with immunoSEQ multiplex PCR; in TCRdb, only in-frame clones are kept and a portion is missing. The sample holds around 20,000 clones, roughly nine tenths seen once. Input material: peripheral blood. Receptors were obtained from a human donor with active COVID-19. The donor label of this sample is uncertain.

The chain couples TRBV3-1 (or the pseudogene TRBV3-2) to TRBJ1-2; D uncertain. Germline loops: CDR1 LGHDT, CDR2 YNNKEL (reference sequence). Trimming pared 1 base from V and 0 bases from J, leaving 3 bases between. The CDR3 contains 13 residues. CDR3 in amino acids: CASSQVANYGYTF. CDR3 nucleotide sequence: TGTGCCAGCAGCCAAGTAGCTAACTATGGCTACACCTTC.

This CDR3 reads CASSPSEGGSYEQYF. DNA for the CDR3: TGTGCCAGCAGCCCTAGCGAGGGAGGGTCCTACGAGCAGTACTTC. V usage is TRBV7-9 and J usage is TRBJ2-7, with TRBD2 matching 7 bases. Germline CDR1 is SEHNR and CDR2 is FQNEAQ (reference sequence). The V and J ends lost 5 bases and 1 base, in that order; junction bases with no gene match: 8. The CDR3 is made up of 15 amino acids.

V usage is TRBV7-9 and J usage is TRBJ1-1; unclear D gene. The CDR3 contains 14 residues. Deletions cut 1 base from V and 1 base from J, with 7 bases between. Germline CDR1 reads SEHNR; CDR2 reads FQNEAQ (reference sequence). The CDR3 here is CASSLGRSNTEAFF. The CDR3 nucleotides are TGTGCCAGCAGCTTAGGCAGGTCGAACACTGAAGCTTTCTTT.

The chain combines TRBV21-1 with TRBJ2-7; TRBD2, as called in the table, went unchecked against the DNA. TRBV21-1 is noted as a pseudogene. There are 15 residues in the CDR3. CDR3 region: CASSNRDYSTYEQYF. The CDR3 DNA sequence: TGTGCCAGCAGCAACCGGGACTACTCCACCTACGAGCAGTACTTC.

The V and J genes are TRBV28 and TRBJ2-3, with 10 bases lining up with TRBD2. Trimming took 6 bases from V and 1 from J; bases not matched to a gene: 7. This CDR3 contains 16 residues. From germline, CDR1 is MDHEN and CDR2 SYDVKM. The chain's CDR3 is CASRLAGESGTDTQYF. In DNA, the CDR3 is TGTGCCAGCAGGCTAGCGGGAGAATCCGGCACAGATACGCAGTATTTT.

Only one count was recorded for this clone. The chain recombines TRBV7-2 with TRBJ1-1, with TRBD1 identical over 9 bases. Per germline, CDR1 SGHTA and CDR2 FQGNSA. V trimming: 5 bases; J trimming: 10 bases; junction bases outside the gene matches: 8. This CDR3 has 13 residues. CDR3 DNA: TGTGCCAGCAGCGATCCGGGACAGGGTGGAGCTTTCTTT. Protein product: CASSDPGQGGAFF.

The chain combines TRBV19 with TRBJ1-2; D not resolved. Trimming removed 3 bases at V and 7 bases at J, with 6 bases between. In germline, CDR1 is LNHDA, CDR2 SQIVND (reference sequence). CDR3 length: 11 residues. DNA of the CDR3: TGTGCCAGTAGTATTGAGGGTGGCTACACCTTC. Translated, it gives CASSIEGGYTF.

This chain joins TRBV7-3 and TRBJ2-3, with D maybe TRBD2 (5 bases). Trimming removed 0 bases at V and 0 bases at J, with 7 bases between. The CDR3 covers 15 residues. From germline, CDR1 is SGHTA and CDR2 FQGTGA. The CDR3 region has the DNA TGTGCCAGCAGCTTAACAGCGGCTAGCACAGATACGCAGTATTTT. It translates to CASSLTAASTDTQYF.

The rearrangement uses TRBV5-4 and TRBJ2-6; D remains ambiguous. The CDR3 spans 15 residues. CDR1 is SGHNT, CDR2 YYREEE, per germline (reference sequence). V lost 0 bases and J 0 bases, leaving 4 bases between the germline ends. The chain's CDR3 is CASSLVYSGANVLTF. In DNA form, the CDR3 reads TGTGCCAGCAGCTTGGTCTACTCTGGGGCCAACGTCCTGACTTTC.

CDR3 sequence reads: CASSATGGFPEQYF. In DNA, the CDR3 is TGTGCCAGCAGCGCGACAGGGGGCTTCCCCGAGCAGTACTTC. The V call is TRBV6-5, the J call TRBJ2-7; 10 positions agree with TRBD1. The CDR3 sequence is 14 residues long. V lost 6 bases and J lost 6; bases outside the gene matches: 8. Per the germline V gene, CDR1 is MNHEY and CDR2 is SVGAGI.

This clone appeared once. The chain has TRBV20-1 and TRBJ1-6; TRBD1 matches at 7 bases. Per germline, CDR1 DFQATT and CDR2 SNEGSKA (reference sequence). The V segment lost 3 bases and the J segment 0 bases; nucleotides outside the gene matches: 8. The CDR3 covers 17 residues. CDR3 protein: CSASASGQLSYNSPLHF. CDR3 DNA sequence: TGCAGTGCTAGTGCTTCGGGACAGCTCTCCTATAATTCACCCCTCCACTTT.

The chain is built from TRBV5-4 and TRBJ2-5; possible D gene TRBD2, 5 bases. V shed 4 bases and J shed 2 bases, with 15 bases lying between them. The CDR3 has 15 amino acids. Germline CDR1 reads SGHNT; CDR2 reads YYREEE (reference sequence). The CDR3 reads CASSPRGALQETQYF. CDR3 coding DNA: TGTGCCAGCAGCCCCCGGGGAGCCTTACAAGAGACCCAGTACTTC.

This chain connects TRBV10-2 to TRBJ1-1; 7 bases agree with TRBD1. From germline, CDR1 is WSHSY and CDR2 SAAADI. V lost 0 bases and J lost 4; bases outside the gene matches: 5. This CDR3 has 15 residues. The DNA for the CDR3 is TGCGCCAGCAGTGAGTCCGGACAGGCTCGCACTGAAGCTTTCTTT. Protein sequence: CASSESGQARTEAFF.

CDR3 in DNA: TGTGCCAGCAGCTTATTAAGCGGGAGAACAGATACGCAGTATTTT. Its protein is CASSLLSGRTDTQYF. The chain has TRBV7-2 and TRBJ2-3, with 8 bases that match TRBD2. The CDR3 runs 15 residues. V shed 2 bases and J 3 bases; nucleotides not matched to a gene: 4. Germline CDR1 reads SGHTA; CDR2 reads FQGNSA.

J is TRBJ2-5 and V is TRBV2; D may be TRBD2 (7 bases). The CDR3 length is 15 residues. CDR1 SNHLY and CDR2 FYNNEI come from the germline V gene. V was clipped by 2 bases and J by 4 bases, with 14 bases between them. The CDR3 nucleotides are TGTGCCAGCAGTGAATGGGGAGGGGGGACAGAGACCCAGTACTTC. This codes for CASSEWGGGTETQYF.

The rearrangement uses TRBV6-6 and TRBJ1-6; D is unclear. The germline V gene has CDR1 MNHNY and CDR2 SVGAGI (reference sequence). This CDR3 has 15 residues. V was pared by 2 bases and J by 4 bases, with 9 bases between. The CDR3 sequence is CASSYPELYNSPLHF. DNA of the CDR3: TGTGCCAGCAGTTACCCCGAACTGTATAATTCACCCCTCCACTTT.

The rearrangement links TRBV12-3 or TRBV12-4 to TRBJ1-2; D gene uncertain. Trimming shortened V by 6 bases and J by 8 bases, and 13 bases separated the two germline ends. There are 12 residues in the CDR3. CDR3 sequence (DNA): TGTGCCAGCAGCCGGGATCGCGGGGGCTACACCTTC. Amino acids: CASSRDRGGYTF.

This clone was seen just once. The V and J genes are TRBV11-2 and TRBJ1-5; D remains unclear. The CDR3 sequence is 14 residues long. V was cut by 1 base and J by 6 bases, with 10 bases left in between. Germline lookup yields CDR1 SGHAT and CDR2 FQNNGV. CDR3 region: CASSLVAGIQPQHF. DNA for the CDR3: TGTGCCAGCAGCTTAGTCGCAGGAATTCAGCCCCAGCATTTT.

The gene calls are TRBV29-1 and TRBJ2-7, with 9 nucleotides matching TRBD1. Germline V gives CDR1 SQVTM, CDR2 ANQGSEA. The CDR3 sequence is 15 residues long. After removal of 1 base from V and 3 bases from J, the junction contained 7 bases not matched to a gene. The CDR3 here is CSVEVSGTGNYEQYF. CDR3 bases: TGCAGCGTTGAAGTTTCCGGGACAGGGAACTACGAGCAGTACTTC.

This clone was picked up a small number of times. The chain has TRBV7-2 and TRBJ2-2, with 8 nucleotides matching TRBD1. After removal of 5 bases from V and 2 bases from J, the junction contained 7 bases not matched to a gene. This CDR3 spans 16 amino acids. Germline V gene sequence: CDR1 SGHTA, CDR2 FQGNSA. The chain's CDR3 is CASSPRTGYNTGELFF. The CDR3 DNA reads TGTGCCAGCAGCCCCCGGACAGGGTACAACACCGGGGAGCTGTTTTTT.

J is TRBJ2-5 and V is TRBV5-4, with 12 bases lining up with TRBD1. The J segment lost 9 bases and the V segment lost 3 bases, leaving 12 bases of the junction unmatched. The CDR3 runs to 16 residues. CDR1 is SGHNT, CDR2 YYREEE, per germline (reference sequence). This chain's CDR3 is CASSSGQGATPGAQYF. In DNA, the CDR3 is TGTGCCAGCAGCTCGGGACAGGGGGCGACACCCGGGGCCCAGTACTTC.